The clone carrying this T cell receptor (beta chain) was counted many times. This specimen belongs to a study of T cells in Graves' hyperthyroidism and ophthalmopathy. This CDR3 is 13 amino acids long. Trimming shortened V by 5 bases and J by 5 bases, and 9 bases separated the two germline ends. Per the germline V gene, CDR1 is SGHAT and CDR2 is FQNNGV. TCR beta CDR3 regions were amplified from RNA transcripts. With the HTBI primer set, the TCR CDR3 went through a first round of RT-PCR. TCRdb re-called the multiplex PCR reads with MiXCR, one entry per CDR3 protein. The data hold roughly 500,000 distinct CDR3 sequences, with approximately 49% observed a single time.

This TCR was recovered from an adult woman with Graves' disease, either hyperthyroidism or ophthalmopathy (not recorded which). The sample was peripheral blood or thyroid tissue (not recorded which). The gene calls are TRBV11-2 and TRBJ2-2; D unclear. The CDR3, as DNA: TGTGCCAGCAGCCCTTCGATGACCGGGGAGCTGTTTTTT. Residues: CASSPSMTGELFF.